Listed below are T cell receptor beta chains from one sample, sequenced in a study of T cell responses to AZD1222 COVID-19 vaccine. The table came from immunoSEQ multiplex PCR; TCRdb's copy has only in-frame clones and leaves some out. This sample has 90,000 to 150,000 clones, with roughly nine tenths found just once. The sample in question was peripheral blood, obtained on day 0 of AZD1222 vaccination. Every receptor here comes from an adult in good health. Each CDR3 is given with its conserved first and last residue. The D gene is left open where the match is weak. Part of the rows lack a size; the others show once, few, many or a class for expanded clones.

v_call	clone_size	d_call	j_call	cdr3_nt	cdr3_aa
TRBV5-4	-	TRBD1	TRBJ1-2	TGTGCCAGCAGCCTATCAGGGGGCGATAACTATGGCTACACCTTC	CASSLSGGDNYGYTF
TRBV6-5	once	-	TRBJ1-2	TGTGCCAGCAGTTACTTGGCTAACTATGGCTACACCTTC	CASSYLANYGYTF
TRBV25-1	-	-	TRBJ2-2	TGTGCCAGCAGCCTTAAGACTACCGGGGAGCTGTTTTTT	CASSLKTTGELFF
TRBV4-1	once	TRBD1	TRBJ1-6	TGCGCCAGCAGCCAGACAGGGAACCATAATTCACCCCTCCACTTT	CASSQTGNHNSPLHF
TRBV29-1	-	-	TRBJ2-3	TGCAGCCTTTCAACGGGAGATACGCAGTATTTT	CSLSTGDTQYF
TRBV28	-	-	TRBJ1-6	TGTGCCAGCAGACACCAACAGGGTGGGAATTCACCCCTCCACTTT	CASRHQQGGNSPLHF
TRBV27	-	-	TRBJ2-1	TGTGCCAGCAGCCCTAACGGACGGACCAGCTCCTACAATGAGCAGTTCTTC	CASSPNGRTSSYNEQFF
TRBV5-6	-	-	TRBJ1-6	TGTGCCAGCAGCCCCTGGGGGTCTGCACCCCTCCACTTT	CASSPWGSAPLHF
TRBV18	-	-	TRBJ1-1	TGTGCCAGCTCACCAGCCAGGTGGGGCACTGAAGCTTTCTTT	CASSPARWGTEAFF
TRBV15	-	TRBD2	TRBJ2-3	TGTGCCACCAGCAGGTCTCTTAGCGGGGGGCCGAGCACAGATACGCAGTATTTT	CATSRSLSGGPSTDTQYF
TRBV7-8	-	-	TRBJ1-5	TGTGCCAGCAGCTTCTCGGGAAGCAATCAGCCCCAGCATTTT	CASSFSGSNQPQHF
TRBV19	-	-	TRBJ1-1	TGTGCCAGTAGTATGAATCAGGGAGGGATCACTGAAGCTTTCTTT	CASSMNQGGITEAFF
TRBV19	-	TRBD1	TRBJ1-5	TGTGCCAGCGGAGACAGGGGGGAGAGCAATCAGCCCCAGCATTTT	CASGDRGESNQPQHF
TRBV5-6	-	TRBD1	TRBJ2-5	TGTGCCAGCAGCTCAACCGGGACAGTAGAGACCCAGTACTTC	CASSSTGTVETQYF
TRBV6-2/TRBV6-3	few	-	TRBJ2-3	TGTGCCAGCAGTGGATTGGGGACGGGCGAGGATACGCAGTATTTT	CASSGLGTGEDTQYF
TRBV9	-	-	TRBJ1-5	TGTGCCAGCAGCGTAGGGACCAATCAGCCCCAGCATTTT	CASSVGTNQPQHF
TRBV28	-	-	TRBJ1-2	TGTGCCAGCAGTGGGCCTTTTTTCTCCACCTTC	CASSGPFFSTF
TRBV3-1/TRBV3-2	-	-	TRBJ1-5	TGTGCCAGCAGCCAAGATCCAATCATCCCGCCCCAGCATTTT	CASSQDPIIPPQHF
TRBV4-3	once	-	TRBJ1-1	TGCGCCAGCAGCCAAGTCCTTTGGTTGGGCACTGAAGCTTTCTTT	CASSQVLWLGTEAFF
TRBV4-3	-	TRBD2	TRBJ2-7	TGCGCCAGCAGCCAAGACCCTAGCGGCCCCTACGAGCAGTACTTC	CASSQDPSGPYEQYF
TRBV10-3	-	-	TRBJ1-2	TGTGCCATCAGGGATCAGGGGTTGGGCTATGGCTACACCTTC	CAIRDQGLGYGYTF
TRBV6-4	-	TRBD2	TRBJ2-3	TGTGCCAGCAGTAGCGGGGGGGCCACAGATACGCAGTATTTT	CASSSGGATDTQYF
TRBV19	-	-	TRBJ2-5	TGTGCCAGTAGTCCCCAGCAGCTGGGGGGCCTGGAGACCCAGTACTTC	CASSPQQLGGLETQYF
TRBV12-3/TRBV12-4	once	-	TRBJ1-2	TGTGCCAGCAGTTCCCAAAGGACGTATGGCTACACCTTC	CASSSQRTYGYTF
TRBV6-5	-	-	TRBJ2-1	TGTGCCAGCAGAAGAACAGGGAGTGAGCAGTTCTTC	CASRRTGSEQFF
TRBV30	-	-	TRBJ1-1	TGTGCCTGGAGTGACAGGAGGTTTATCGGTAGGCAGGGGAACACTGAAGCTTTCTTT	CAWSDRRFIGRQGNTEAFF
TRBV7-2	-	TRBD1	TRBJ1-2	TGTGCCAGCAGCTTAACGGGGAGACAGGGGGAATTTGGCTACACCTTC	CASSLTGRQGEFGYTF
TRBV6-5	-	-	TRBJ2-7	TGTGCCAGCAGTTACTCAGTATGGGCAGGGGATTACGAGCAGTACTTC	CASSYSVWAGDYEQYF
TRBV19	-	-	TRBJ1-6	TGTGCCAGTAGCCCGACTGAGAATTCACCCCTCCACTTT	CASSPTENSPLHF
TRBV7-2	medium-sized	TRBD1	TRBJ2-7	TGTGCCAGCAGCGACCCACAGGGGGCCGCGGACGAGCAGTACTTC	CASSDPQGAADEQYF
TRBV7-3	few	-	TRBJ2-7	TGTGCCAGCAGCCCCCAGCCCGGAGGCCCCTACGAGCAGTACTTC	CASSPQPGGPYEQYF
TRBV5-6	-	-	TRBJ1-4	TGTGCCAGCAGCCCATATCACCACGTACAAAATGAAAAACTGTTTTTT	CASSPYHHVQNEKLFF
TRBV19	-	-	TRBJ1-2	TGTGCCAGTAGTATGACAGGAACCGGCTACACCTTC	CASSMTGTGYTF
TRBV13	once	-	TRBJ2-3	TGTGCCAGCAGCTTAGTAGTCCGAGATACGCAGTATTTT	CASSLVVRDTQYF
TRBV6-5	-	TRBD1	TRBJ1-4	TGTGCCAGCAGACCACAGGGGAGCAATGAAAAACTGTTTTTT	CASRPQGSNEKLFF
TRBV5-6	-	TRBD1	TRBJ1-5	TGTGCCAGCAGCTTGGGTGGGGCAGGGGGGAGCAATCAGCCCCAGCATTTT	CASSLGGAGGSNQPQHF
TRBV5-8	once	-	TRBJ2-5	TGTGCCAGCAGCTTGGAGGGGATGAGAGGGGAGACCCAGTACTTC	CASSLEGMRGETQYF
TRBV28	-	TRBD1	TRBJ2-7	TGTGCCAGCACTCCCGGGACAGGGGCGAGGGAGCAGTACTTC	CASTPGTGAREQYF
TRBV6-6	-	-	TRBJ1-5	TGTGCCAGCAGTTACGGGGGTGGCAATCAGCCCCAGCATTTT	CASSYGGGNQPQHF
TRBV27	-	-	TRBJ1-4	TGTGCCAGCCGTGGAAGCCCGGGGGAAAAACTGTTTTTT	CASRGSPGEKLFF
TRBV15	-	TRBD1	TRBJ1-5	TGTGCCACCAGCAGCAGTCGTAGGACAGGGGAACAGCCCCAGCATTTT	CATSSSRRTGEQPQHF
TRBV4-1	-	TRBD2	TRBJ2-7	TGCGCCAGCAGCCAAGTAACGGGGGGACTCTACGAGCAGTACTTC	CASSQVTGGLYEQYF